This T cell receptor (beta chain) was retrieved from a study of blood T cells in healthy people across ages (dated by TCRdb to the mid-2010s). Broadly, across the study: In model experiments, template switching captured about one uniquely barcoded TCR beta cDNA molecule for every two T cells. The donors were split into four age groups: young (average about 15 years), middle-aged (39), aged (approximately 60) and long-lived (approximately 80). For two donors (one aged 18 to 30 and one aged 80 or older), the study analyzed two additional independent replicas of 1 million unique cDNA reads from the same blood draw. Age-related changes in TCR beta repertoire diversity were measured in the study by deep sequencing normalized with unique cDNA molecular identifiers. The investigation overall reported the following: As age increased, observed TCR beta diversity per million T cells dropped in a roughly linear way, and a significant reduction was already evident by age about 36. Estimates of total diversity based on one million sequenced T cells were considered lower bounds and underestimates. The CMV infection status of donors was not known, potentially confounding age-related changes in expanded clonotypes. There was a strong correlation between observed TCR beta diversity and the percentage of naive T cells measured by flow cytometry. Bulk unsorted PBMC profiling prevented conclusive comparison of naive and antigen-experienced compartments. Compared with the aged group, the long-lived group had more naive CD4+ T cells, fewer expanded clones and increased TCR diversity, a pattern suggesting age selection.

Library prep was done by 5' RACE. TCRdb shows the sequencer as Illumina HiSeq 2500. A second PCR of about 6 to 12 cycles was performed with a sample-barcoded 5' primer and a J-beta primer mix. Each TCR beta cDNA molecule received a unique molecular identifier from a template-switch 5' adaptor carrying 12 random nucleotides. Each sample yielded at least 3 million CDR3-containing paired-end reads. The Mint cDNA synthesis kit, primed by a TRBC-specific oligonucleotide, was used to synthesize first-strand cDNA from all RNA. After uracil-DNA glycosylase treatment, a first 18-cycle PCR used universal primers M1SS and BC2_uni_R on all cDNA. The original methods were these. Each sample was normalized by randomly selecting 1 million high-quality reads, each carrying a distinct molecular identifier. Instead of being binned into consensus sequences, reads with shared molecular identifiers were discarded. MiTCR, with a Q25 quality threshold and the strictest error-elimination algorithm, was used for CDR3 identification, clonotype clustering and error correction. A nonparametric unseen species model using Euler transformation provided a lower-bound estimate of total TCR beta diversity. TCRdb trimmed public reads at Q25 via fastp, called clones via MiXCR and kept in-frame beta chains. Each CDR3 protein gets just one entry, which takes the most common genes and DNA from the rows behind it. The V and J calls come from TCRdb's annotation, not from the publication. This sample lists some 1,000,000 distinct CDR3 sequences; around 27% were detected once. The top ten clones comprise 0.75% of the sample.

CDR3 length: 14 amino acids, cysteine to phenylalanine. Only the CDR3 portion is preserved as DNA: 42 bases, with reading frame beginning at the first base. Based on the germline V gene, the CDR1 and CDR2 sequences are SGDLS and YYNGEE. The junction carries 16 bases between V and J, which are trimmed by 0 bases and 12 bases respectively. This clonotype was observed a handful of times. The specificity of this receptor is unknown. There are no base qualities to consult, and no much larger clone falls within one base. The donors were 40 or so Caucasian individuals from Russia, aged roughly 6 to 100 years, who were systemically healthy. Each donor gave approximately 10 milliliters of peripheral blood, collected into EDTA-treated Vacutainer tubes. Ficoll-Paque density-gradient centrifugation was used to isolate PBMCs, with at least 7 million per sample. Trizol reagent was used to extract total RNA from the PBMCs, yielding at least 5 micrograms per sample. For every donor, flow cytometry on a PBMC aliquot measured the percentage of naive CD45RAhigh/CD27high T cells.

These data also featured in a second study, about T cells of mothers and their children. The second publication reports: Nine systemically healthy Caucasian individuals served as donors, namely three mothers together with their six children. cDNA synthesis used all of the extracted RNA, with approximately 1.4 ug of RNA in each 15 ul reaction. In the second PCR, the M1S primer introduced both the sample barcodes and 2-4 random nucleotides. More than 8 million TCR beta CDR3 reads were obtained from each mother, and about 3 million reads were obtained from each child. TCR recombination output is similarly shaped by thymic selection in related and unrelated pairs, with a minor effect exerted by inherited differences. Normalized repertoire overlap in related mother-child pairs was always slightly higher than in unrelated mother-child pairs, but the difference was never significant. Persistent microchimeric T cell clones were not detected, at a sensitivity of approximately 98 clones per million clonotypes. In the study, deep NGS was used to compare the TCR beta repertoires of mothers and children, and features distinguishing related mother-child pairs from unrelated individuals were sought. The mean age was roughly 44 +/- 4 years for the mothers and about 12 +/- 4 years for the children. Libraries were sequenced on Illumina HiSeq 2000 with 100+100 nt paired-end reads after adapter ligation with NEBNext reagents. Mother and child libraries were prepared a month apart and sequenced in separate runs to prevent cross-contamination. Each donor had between roughly 450,000 and 2,100,000 distinct TCR beta clonotypes identified. Naive TCR beta clonotypes were estimated from low-frequency clonotypes matched to each donor's FACS-determined naive share, without sorting.

The TCR comes from a girl under 10 years old in good health. Recombination joined TRBV9 with TRBJ2-4; no D segment can be confidently identified. The sample was blood. The sequenced DNA: TGTGCCAGCAGCGTAGAGCCAGACACCCGTAGTCAGTACTTC. Protein translation: CASSVEPDTRSQYF.